This TCR beta chain appears in the sequencing data of a study of cytomegalovirus exposure and HLA in healthy donors. The study ran its PCR with 60 Vbeta and 13 Jbeta primers. Sequenced by immunoSEQ multiplex PCR; TCRdb stores in-frame clones only, minus some. The sample lists about 79,000 clones; less than 80% were seen once. The V gene's germline CDR1 is MRHNA and CDR2 SNTAGT. This CDR3 has 15 residues. V lost 8 bases and J lost 5; bases outside the gene matches: 12. The sequencing input was PBMCs. The sequence was collected from a middle-aged man in good health and CMV-seropositive. The chain joins TRBV6-4 to TRBJ2-3; 8 bases match TRBD2. This CDR3 is CASGATAGGKDTQYF. The CDR3 DNA reads as TGTGCCAGCGGGGCCACGGCGGGAGGAAAAGATACGCAGTATTTT.